The T cell receptor beta chain under discussion was sequenced for a study of T cell changes during pregnancy in multiple sclerosis. Assay used: immunoSEQ multiplex PCR; TCRdb lists only in-frame clones, some missing. This table holds 40,000 to 50,000 clones, about 90% found once. The V and J ends lost 5 bases and 0 bases, in that order; junction bases with no gene match: 7. The CDR3 is made up of 16 amino acids. Germline V gene data show CDR1 as LNHNV and CDR2 as YYDKDF (reference sequence). The chain uses TRBV15 and TRBJ1-2, with 9 bases identical to TRBD1. This receptor was taken from a female donor with multiple sclerosis, enrolled in a pregnancy study. This sample comprised CD8+ T cells from peripheral blood mononuclear cells, obtained after pregnancy. In nucleotides, the CDR3 is TGTGCCACCAGCCCCGGGACAGGGTTAGCTAACTATGGCTACACCTTC. It yields the protein CATSPGTGLANYGYTF.